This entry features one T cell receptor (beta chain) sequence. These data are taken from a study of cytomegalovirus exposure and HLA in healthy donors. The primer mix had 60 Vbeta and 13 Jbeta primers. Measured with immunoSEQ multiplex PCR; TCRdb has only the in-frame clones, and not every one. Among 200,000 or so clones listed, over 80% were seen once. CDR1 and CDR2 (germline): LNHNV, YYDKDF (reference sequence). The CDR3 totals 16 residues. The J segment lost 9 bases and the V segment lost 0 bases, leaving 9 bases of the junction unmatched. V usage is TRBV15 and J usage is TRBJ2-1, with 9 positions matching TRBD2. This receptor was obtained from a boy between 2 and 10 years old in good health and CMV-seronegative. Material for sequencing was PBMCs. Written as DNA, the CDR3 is TGTGCCACCAGCAGAGATTTGGCGGGGGGGGGAGGTGAGCAGTTCTTC. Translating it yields CATSRDLAGGGGEQFF.